This entry lists 6 T cell receptor beta chains sequenced from one sample in a study of T cell responses to AZD1222 COVID-19 vaccine. Assay used: immunoSEQ multiplex PCR; TCRdb lists only in-frame clones, some missing. The repertoire has roughly 120,000 clones, roughly 86% of them found once; the top ten carry around 17%. The specimen comprised peripheral blood, sampled 28 days after the second AZD1222 dose. The origin of the receptors is an adult who received the AZD1222 COVID-19 vaccine.

The chain is built from TRBV5-1 and TRBJ2-7; 9 bases agree with TRBD2. This CDR3 is 16 amino acids long. Germline CDR1 SGHRS, CDR2 YFSETQ. Losses at the gene ends were 1 base for V and 7 bases for J; bases not matched to a gene: 12. The CDR3 spells CASSLPRIAGESEQYF. CDR3 nucleotide sequence: TGCGCCAGCAGCTTGCCGAGGATAGCGGGAGAAAGTGAGCAGTACTTC.

The chain combines TRBV30 with TRBJ1-3; perhaps TRBD1 as D (6 bases). Germline loops: CDR1 GTSNPN, CDR2 SVGIG (reference sequence). The CDR3 spans 15 residues. The V end was cut by 4 bases, the J end by 5 bases, with 18 bases between. In nucleotides, the CDR3 is TGTGCCTGGATGAAACCGGGGGGGCGCAGAAACACCATATATTTT. Translating gives CAWMKPGGRRNTIYF.

This CDR3 is CASSSRQGGNQPQHF. For the CDR3, the DNA is TGTGCCAGCAGCTCCCGACAGGGGGGGAATCAGCCCCAGCATTTT. The chain combines TRBV7-2 with TRBJ1-5; TRBD1 matches 9 bases. Trimming removed 4 bases from V and 4 bases from J; junction bases left unmatched: 5. The CDR3 is 15 residues long. Germline V gene data show CDR1 as SGHTA and CDR2 as FQGNSA.

The V and J genes are TRBV19 and TRBJ1-3; D is unclear. V shed 4 bases and J shed 7 bases, with 11 bases lying between them. The germline V gene encodes CDR1 LNHDA and CDR2 SQIVND (reference sequence). The CDR3 is 13 amino acids. The CDR3 bases are TGTGCCAGTAGTACTGTCCTCGGGAACACCATATATTTT. Amino acids: CASSTVLGNTIYF. The full variable domain, rest sourced from reference TRBV19 and TRBJ1-3, is DGGITQSPKYLFRKEGQNVTLSCEQNLNHDAMYWYRQDPGQGLRLIYYSQIVNDFQKGDIAEGYSVSREKKESFPLTVTSAQKNPTAFYLCASSTVLGNTIYFGEGSWLTVV.

V usage is TRBV2 and J usage is TRBJ1-4; possible D gene TRBD1, 5 bases. The CDR3 extends over 14 amino acids. Looked up from germline, CDR1 is SNHLY and CDR2 is FYNNEI. Trimming removed 3 bases at V and 10 bases at J, with 15 bases between. The CDR3 sequence is CASSDEGRGAKLFF. The CDR3 DNA follows: TGTGCCAGCAGTGATGAGGGGCGTGGGGCAAAACTGTTTTTT.

J is TRBJ1-2 and V is TRBV29-1; D is perhaps TRBD1 (6 bases). The CDR3 has 12 amino acids. CDR1 and CDR2 from the germline V gene are SQVTM and ANQGSEA. V was shortened by 6 bases and J by 5 bases, with 13 bases between the two germline ends. The CDR3 reads CSVGAANYGYTF. The CDR3 DNA sequence: TGCAGCGTGGGGGCAGCAAATTATGGCTACACCTTC.